This T cell receptor beta chain comes out of a study of radiotherapy plus CTLA-4 blockade in lung cancer. In regard to this clone: What it binds is unknown.

Profiling relied on immunoSEQ multiplex PCR, and the TCRdb table lists in-frame clones only, not all of them. The sample gives around 91,000 clones, about 91% of which show up once; 4% to 6% is in the top ten. Per germline, CDR1 LNHDA and CDR2 SQIVND (reference sequence). V lost 5 bases and J lost 5, with 12 bases in between. The CDR3 loop spans 13 amino acids. Treatment of patients with chemo-refractory metastatic non-small-cell lung cancer consisted of focal radiation plus CTLA-4 blockade with ipilimumab. Study results and limitations: Following radiotherapy plus ipilimumab, tumor-derived TCR clones expanded in the blood. How blood T cell clones changed early, along with interferon-beta, reportedly forecast response best.

The genes are TRBV19 and TRBJ1-2; D ambiguous. The sequences come from peripheral blood, collected from a patient treated with radiotherapy plus ipilimumab. The TCR sequence derives from a human donor with non-small cell lung cancer that progressed on radiotherapy plus ipilimumab. The CDR3 DNA is TGTGCCAGTAGTCCCGAAGGACCTTATGGCTACACCTTC. Its translation: CASSPEGPYGYTF. Variable domain in full (rest from reference TRBV19 and TRBJ1-2): DGGITQSPKYLFRKEGQNVTLSCEQNLNHDAMYWYRQDPGQGLRLIYYSQIVNDFQKGDIAEGYSVSREKKESFPLTVTSAQKNPTAFYLCASSPEGPYGYTFGSGTRLTVV.